This TCR beta chain was recovered during a study of blood T cell repertoires in COVID-19. Study context: PBMCs, B-cell-depleted T cells, or T cells were the source of the cDNA or gDNA that made up the material.

Germline assignment: CDR1 SGDLS and CDR2 YYNGEE. With V trimmed by 4 bases and J by 3 bases, 10 bases remained unmatched. The CDR3 totals 17 residues. Authors' methods: Amplified reference gene primers provided the basis for estimating nucleated cell counts. The repertoire was sequenced with immunoSEQ multiplex PCR; TCRdb's copy has only in-frame clones and lacks some. For V, J and clone size, that table is used; D and trimming come from the DNA. The repertoire has approximately 210,000 clones, around 84% of them found once; the top ten carry about 20%. The sequencing input was peripheral blood. The receptor's source is a human donor in a cohort sampled during active COVID-19. The chain couples TRBV9 to TRBJ2-2, with 9 bases lining up with TRBD2. Here the CDR3 DNA reads TGTGCCAGCAGCCCCGGGATAGCGGGAGATTACACCGGGGAGCTGTTTTTT. Translation: CASSPGIAGDYTGELFF.